This T cell receptor beta chain was sequenced during a study of metastatic and nonmetastatic thyroid tumors. About the study: The comparison covered peripheral blood and tumor or nodule tissue in malignant and benign thyroid patients. Whole-study results and caveats: In both blood and tumor samples, TCR beta diversity was reported significantly higher for malignant than benign nodules.

Per the original data handling: Researchers built a distant-metastasis classifier for papillary thyroid cancer that drew on CDR3 differences across clinicopathological groups. TCRdb redid the clone calls on the PCR reads using MiXCR. In this record, the V and J calls reflect TCRdb's handling and not the investigators' own analysis. The sample includes around 50,000 clones, more than 25% seen only once; the top ten take about a sixth. Germline CDR1 is MNHEY and CDR2 is SMNVEV (reference sequence). Trimming took 5 bases from V and 2 from J; bases not matched to a gene: 4. The CDR3 has 14 amino acids. All patients reached thyroid surgery having received no treatment beforehand. As to this clone: Its cognate antigen is unknown.

The TCR originated in a female donor with papillary thyroid cancer or a benign thyroid nodule (not recorded which). Some clones in this sample may be carry-over from other donors' samples. Sequenced: blood. J is TRBJ2-7 and V is TRBV27; 9 bases align to TRBD1. The CDR3 spells CASSATGGAYEQYF. DNA of the CDR3: TGTGCCAGCAGTGCGACAGGGGGGGCCTACGAGCAGTACTTC.